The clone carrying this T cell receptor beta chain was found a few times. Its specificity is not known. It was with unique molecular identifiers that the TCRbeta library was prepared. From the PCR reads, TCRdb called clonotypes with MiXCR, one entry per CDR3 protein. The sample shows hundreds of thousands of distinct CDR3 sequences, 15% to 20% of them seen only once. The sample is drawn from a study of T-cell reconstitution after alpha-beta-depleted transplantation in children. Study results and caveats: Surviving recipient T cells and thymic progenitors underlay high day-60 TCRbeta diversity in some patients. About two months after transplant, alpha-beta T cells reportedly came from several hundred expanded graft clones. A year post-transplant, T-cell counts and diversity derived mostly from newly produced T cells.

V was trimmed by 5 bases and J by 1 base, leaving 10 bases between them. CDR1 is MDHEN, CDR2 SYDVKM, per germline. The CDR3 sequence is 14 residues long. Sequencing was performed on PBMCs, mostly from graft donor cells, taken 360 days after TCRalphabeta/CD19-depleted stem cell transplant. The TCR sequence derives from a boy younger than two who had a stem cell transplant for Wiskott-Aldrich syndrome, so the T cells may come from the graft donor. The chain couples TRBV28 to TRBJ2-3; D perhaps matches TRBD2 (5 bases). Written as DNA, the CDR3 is TGTGCCAGCAGTCCAGCCGGGGGCACAGATACGCAGTATTTT. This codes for CASSPAGGTDTQYF.